These T cell receptor beta chains were read from a single sample in a study of beta chain features in type 1 diabetes. The data were produced by immunoSEQ multiplex PCR, yet TCRdb's version contains in-frame clones alone and is incomplete. Of 120,000 or so clones listed, 15% to 20% are singletons. Sequencing was performed on central memory CD4+ T cells from blood. The origin of the receptors is a man younger than 30 with type 1 diabetes. CDR3s include the opening cysteine and the closing phenylalanine or tryptophan. A D gene is named only where the DNA matches it firmly.

j_call d_call v_call cdr3_aa
TRBJ2-7 TRBD1 TRBV29-1 CSVVATGGFYEQYF
TRBJ2-7 NA TRBV11-2 CASSLGARSYEQYF
TRBJ2-1 NA TRBV2 CASSELGQGEQFF
TRBJ2-2 NA TRBV5-1 CASSLVGEGTGELFF
TRBJ1-1 NA TRBV18 CASSPSAGETSEAFF
TRBJ2-7 NA TRBV2 CASSEGQNYEQYF
TRBJ2-3 NA TRBV2 CASSVLDTQYF
TRBJ2-3 NA TRBV6-6 CASSYSDLGDTQYF
TRBJ2-7 NA TRBV7-8 CASSLQVKGPYEQYF
TRBJ2-7 NA TRBV28 CASSPPASGEQYF
TRBJ1-2 TRBD1 TRBV27 CASSPRQGEVANYGYTF
TRBJ2-3 TRBD2 TRBV29-1 CSVGTSGRTGDTQYF
TRBJ2-5 TRBD2 TRBV7-2 CASSSGTSGGAPETQYF
TRBJ2-5 NA TRBV18 CASSLSGQAGFQETQYF
TRBJ1-2 NA TRBV5-1 CASSSQYNYGYTF
TRBJ2-1 NA TRBV19 CASTKGGHSEQFF
TRBJ2-5 NA TRBV5-1 CASSGSGQETQYF
TRBJ1-1 NA TRBV25-1 CASTLNTEAFF
TRBJ1-5 NA TRBV7-9 CASSLRGQPQHF
TRBJ1-2 NA TRBV15 CATSRDLLPSSYGYTF
TRBJ2-6 NA TRBV2 CASRRVSGANVLTF
TRBJ2-5 NA TRBV29-1 CSVGQIQETQYF
TRBJ2-3 NA TRBV29-1 CSVPRLGGPSVDTQYF
TRBJ2-1 TRBD2 TRBV7-8 CASSLGGSGSSYNEQFF
TRBJ1-2 NA TRBV6-5 CASSQTGTANYGYTF
TRBJ1-1 NA TRBV29-1 CSFQGWLSTEAFF
TRBJ2-1 NA TRBV18 CASSPVQEGSKEQFF
TRBJ2-1 TRBD2 TRBV10-2 CASSGLAGGSDEQFF
TRBJ2-3 TRBD2 TRBV2 CASGTSGGVADTQYF
TRBJ2-4 NA TRBV27 CASSIQGKNIQYF
TRBJ2-7 NA TRBV10-3 CAISPGTNYEQYF
TRBJ1-1 NA TRBV7-8 CASSKRRGFHTEAFF
TRBJ1-2 NA TRBV25-1 CASSESGEGYGYTF
TRBJ2-4 NA TRBV30 CAWSTRSDIQYF
TRBJ1-1 NA TRBV30 CAWSVSAGTGKAFF
TRBJ2-7 NA TRBV7-9 CASSPKTFAEQYF
TRBJ1-2 NA TRBV15 CATSRDLGNGYTF
TRBJ2-7 TRBD1 TRBV20-1 CSPGQGDEQYF
TRBJ2-5 TRBD2 TRBV28 CASSPTSGARETQYF
TRBJ2-7 NA TRBV9 CASSVGLGTSYEQYF